The entry that follows covers one TCR beta chain sequence. Its antigen is not known. This sample is drawn from a study of CD8+ T cells in alopecia areata. V gave up 7 bases and J gave up 1 base, with 10 bases separating them. The CDR3 is 12 residues long. CDR1 SQVTM and CDR2 ANQGSEA come from the germline V gene. Study findings and constraints: The study found higher clonality in lesional than normal scalp, especially in alopecia totalis/universalis.

Investigators isolated RNA and reverse transcribed it into cDNA to act as the sequencing template. Sequencing used immunoSEQ multiplex PCR; TCRdb keeps in-frame clones, though not all of them. This sample has about 260,000 clones, with approximately 60% found just once. Treatment specified: oral pan-JAK inhibitor, 5-10 mg twice daily. The sample was CD4+ T cells sorted from blood, taken at week 52, from a patient treated with tofacitinib. The V gene is TRBV29-1, the J gene TRBJ1-1; D may be TRBD1 (5 bases). The origin of this receptor is a human donor with alopecia areata. The CDR3 here is CSAYGGNTEAFF. For the CDR3, the DNA is TGCAGCGCCTACGGGGGGAACACTGAAGCTTTCTTT.